This T cell receptor beta chain was recorded in a study of OX40 agonist ivuxolimab in advanced cancers. On the study more broadly: The group had a mean age of about 64 years, ranged from roughly 20 to 80, and was 82.7% male. Patients achieving partial responses numbered three: one hepatocellular carcinoma case and two cutaneous melanoma cases.

About this clone itself: Antigen: not known.

After removal of 6 bases from V and 0 bases from J, the junction contained 9 bases not matched to a gene. Germline-derived CDR1 and CDR2 are SGHAT and FQNNGV. The CDR3 extends over 19 amino acids. Study results and limitations: Both blood CD4+ and CD8+ T cells showed clonal growth by week 6 at 0.1 to 3.0 mg/kg.

The table came from immunoSEQ multiplex PCR; TCRdb's copy has only in-frame clones and leaves some out. The sample holds roughly 90,000 clones, around 90% seen once. With baseline, cycle 4 day 1, and cycle 7 day 1 as timepoints, blood was sampled. This chain links TRBV11-2 with TRBJ2-1; 15 bases line up with TRBD2. This clonotype originated in an adult with an advanced solid tumor such as melanoma, head and neck, liver or kidney cancer. The sample was CD4+ or CD8+ T cells sorted from blood, taken in a trial of the OX40 agonist ivuxolimab. CDR3 region: CASRGRTSGRDSSYNEQFF. DNA of the CDR3: TGTGCCAGCAGAGGGAGGACTAGCGGGAGGGATAGCTCCTACAATGAGCAGTTCTTC.